A single sample gave rise to the 16 T cell receptor beta chains below, sequenced in a study of blood T cell repertoires in COVID-19 (dated by TCRdb to the early 2020s). The receptor library was made with the immunoSEQ multiplex PCR assay. What TCRdb holds here is the immuneACCESS table cut down to in-frame rearrangements. Part of the clones is not present; checked against another copy, under half of the missing clones reflect an unresolved V gene, and the others are unexplained. A total of about 270,000 clones appear in this sample, 70% to 90% of them only once. The biggest ten clones account for approximately 9% of the sample. The sample comprised PBMCs or T cells enriched from blood (not recorded which). The source is a woman between 50 and 59 years old with acute COVID-19.

The chain's CDR3 is CASKDRGVPTEAFF. CDR3 coding DNA: TGTGCCAGCAAGGACAGGGGCGTTCCCACTGAAGCTTTCTTT. This chain connects TRBV6-5 to TRBJ1-1; 9 positions agree with TRBD1. Germline lookup yields CDR1 MNHEY and CDR2 SVGAGI. This CDR3 spans 14 amino acids. J was trimmed by 4 bases and V by 7 bases; bases with no gene match: 7.

The rearrangement uses TRBV3-1 (or the pseudogene TRBV3-2) and TRBJ1-2, with TRBD1 matching 7 bases. V lost 6 bases, J lost 4 bases, and 11 bases stayed unmatched. The CDR3 runs 15 residues. Germline CDR1 is LGHDT and CDR2 is YNNKEL (reference sequence). The CDR3 spells CASRQEGALSYGYTF. CDR3 in DNA: TGTGCCAGCAGACAGGAGGGGGCGCTGAGCTATGGCTACACCTTC.

J is TRBJ1-2 and V is TRBV2; D gene uncertain. The CDR3 consists of 13 residues. V gave up 7 bases and J gave up 2 bases, with 11 bases separating them. The germline CDR1 and CDR2 sequences are SNHLY and FYNNEI. The CDR3 nucleotides read TGTGCCAGCACTGTGAGAGGGAACTATGGCTACACCTTC. This encodes CASTVRGNYGYTF.

CDR3 residues: CATSDRSWDTQYF. CDR3 in DNA: TGTGCCACCAGTGACAGATCCTGGGATACGCAGTATTTT. This sequence joins TRBV24-1 and TRBJ2-3; D is uncertain. CDR3 length: 13 amino acids. Germline V gives CDR1 KGHDR, CDR2 SFDVKD. V was cut by 4 bases and J by 6 bases, with 10 bases left in between.

The chain uses TRBV7-2 and TRBJ2-3; 8 bases align to TRBD2. In germline, CDR1 is SGHTA, CDR2 FQGNSA. With V trimmed by 5 bases and J by 4 bases, 8 bases remained unmatched. The CDR3 loop spans 15 amino acids. DNA for the CDR3: TGTGCCAGCAGCCCGGGACTAGTGGGCCCAGATACGCAGTATTTT. It codes for CASSPGLVGPDTQYF.

This clone was observed a few times. The V call is TRBV11-2, the J call TRBJ1-2; a possible D gene is TRBD1 (5 bases). Germline lookup yields CDR1 SGHAT and CDR2 FQNNGV. The CDR3 is 13 residues long. The germline V and J ends were trimmed by 3 bases and 3 bases, with 8 bases remaining between them. The CDR3 spells CASSFKGDYGYTF. CDR3 coding DNA: TGTGCCAGCAGCTTTAAAGGGGACTATGGCTACACCTTC. Drawing the rest from reference TRBV11-2 and TRBJ1-2, the complete variable domain is EAGVAQSPRYKIIEKRQSVAFWCNPISGHATLYWYQQILGQGPKLLIQFQNNGVVDDSQLPKDRFSAERLKGVDSTLKIQPAKLEDSAVYLCASSFKGDYGYTFGSGTRLTVV.

The gene calls are TRBV10-3 and TRBJ1-2; 8 nucleotides agree with TRBD1. V was clipped by 1 base and J by 7 bases; unmatched bases: 11. The CDR3 totals 16 residues. Germline V gene sequence: CDR1 ENHRY, CDR2 SYGVKD. The CDR3 loop reads CAISEYQQGESGGYTF. CDR3 bases: TGTGCCATCAGTGAGTACCAACAGGGGGAGTCTGGTGGCTACACCTTC.

The chain combines TRBV2 with TRBJ1-2, with no clear D. The CDR3 is 15 residues long. V lost 6 bases and J 8 bases, leaving 22 bases between the germline ends. Looked up from germline, CDR1 is SNHLY and CDR2 is FYNNEI. The CDR3, as DNA: TGTGCCAGCAGAGTAGACCTCACTTTAGGCGGCGGCTACACCTTC. It specifies CASRVDLTLGGGYTF.

The chain carries TRBV30 and TRBJ2-1, with TRBD2 matching over 10 bases. CDR3 length equals 15 residues. V dropped 3 bases and J dropped 3; count of bases not matched to a gene: 5. CDR1 is GTSNPN, CDR2 SVGIG, per germline (reference sequence). For the CDR3, the DNA is TGTGCCTGGAGGAGAGCGGGGGGGAACTACAATGAGCAGTTCTTC. Protein sequence: CAWRRAGGNYNEQFF.

The genes are TRBV7-2 and TRBJ2-5, with TRBD2 matching over 12 bases. Germline V gives CDR1 SGHTA, CDR2 FQGNSA. The CDR3 is made up of 16 amino acids. The trim removed 3 bases at V and 6 bases at J, leaving 8 bases unmatched. This CDR3 is CASSFSSGGANKTQYF. CDR3 in DNA: TGTGCCAGCAGCTTTTCTAGCGGGGGGGCCAATAAGACCCAGTACTTC.

This clone has more than one count but fewer than ten. The genes are TRBV5-1 and TRBJ2-7; 7 bases are a match to TRBD1. This CDR3 contains 15 residues. Germline V lookup: CDR1 SGHRS, CDR2 YFSETQ. The ends lost 4 bases at V and 3 bases at J; junction bases unmatched: 10. The CDR3 DNA follows: TGCGCCAGCAGCGAGCAGGGGGTTGATAGCTACGAGCAGTACTTC. Translating gives CASSEQGVDSYEQYF.

V usage is TRBV6-5 and J usage is TRBJ1-2, with D unclear. The V end lost 0 bases, the J end lost 4 bases, and 9 bases lay between the germline ends. This CDR3 region has 14 residues. Germline V gene sequence: CDR1 MNHEY, CDR2 SVGAGI. CDR3 loop: CASSYSVTSYGYTF. The CDR3 DNA is TGTGCCAGCAGTTACTCGGTAACTTCCTATGGCTACACCTTC.

The chain recombines TRBV5-1 with TRBJ2-1; no definite D call. Trimming took off 0 bases at V and 4 bases at J, with 11 bases between the two ends. There are 15 residues in the CDR3. In germline, CDR1 is SGHRS, CDR2 YFSETQ. CDR3 in amino acids: CASSLEARQYNEQFF. In DNA form, the CDR3 reads TGCGCCAGCAGCTTGGAGGCCAGGCAATACAATGAGCAGTTCTTC. Full variable domain (missing parts from reference TRBV5-1 and TRBJ2-1): KAGVTQTPRYLIKTRGQQVTLSCSPISGHRSVSWYQQTPGQGLQFLFEYFSETQRNKGNFPGRFSGRQFSNSRSEMNVSTLELGDSALYLCASSLEARQYNEQFFGPGTRLTVL.

The rearrangement uses TRBV3-1 (or the pseudogene TRBV3-2) and TRBJ2-3, with a weak D call TRBD2 (6 bases). The germline V and J ends were trimmed by 5 bases and 4 bases, with 16 bases remaining between them. The CDR3 length is 15 residues. Per the germline V gene, CDR1 is LGHDT and CDR2 is YNNKEL (reference sequence). As DNA, the CDR3 is TGTGCCAGCAGCAAGACCAGCCGGGAGCCAGATACGCAGTATTTT. This gives the protein CASSKTSREPDTQYF.

This clone was detected once. This chain joins TRBV29-1 and TRBJ1-2, with 7 bases matching TRBD1. Per the germline V gene, CDR1 is SQVTM and CDR2 is ANQGSEA. The CDR3 sequence is 16 residues long. V gave up 2 bases and J gave up 6 bases; unmatched junction bases: 15. In nucleotides, the CDR3 is TGCAGCGTTGAAAACAGGGGACCACTGGAGGGCCATGGCTACACCTTC. Translated: CSVENRGPLEGHGYTF.

The V call is TRBV11-2, the J call TRBJ2-2, with 9 bases lining up with TRBD1. V lost 6 bases, J lost 3 bases, and 2 bases stayed unmatched. There are 14 residues in the CDR3. CDR1 is SGHAT and CDR2 is FQNNGV in the germline V gene. For the CDR3, the DNA is TGTGCCAGCAGACGGACAGGGGACACCGGGGAGCTGTTTTTT. This gives the protein CASRRTGDTGELFF.